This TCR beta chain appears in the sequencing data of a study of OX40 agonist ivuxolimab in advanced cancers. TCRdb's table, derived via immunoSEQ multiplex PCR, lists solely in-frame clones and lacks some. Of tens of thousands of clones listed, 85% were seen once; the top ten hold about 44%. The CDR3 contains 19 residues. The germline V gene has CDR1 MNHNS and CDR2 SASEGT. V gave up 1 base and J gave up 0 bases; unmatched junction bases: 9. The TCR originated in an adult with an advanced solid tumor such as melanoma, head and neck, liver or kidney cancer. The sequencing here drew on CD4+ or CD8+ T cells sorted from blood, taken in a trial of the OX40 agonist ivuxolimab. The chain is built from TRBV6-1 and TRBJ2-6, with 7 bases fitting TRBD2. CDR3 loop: CASSEVDGTTYSGANVLTF. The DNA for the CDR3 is TGTGCCAGCAGTGAAGTGGACGGGACTACCTACTCTGGGGCCAACGTCCTGACTTTC.